The 7 T cell receptor beta chains listed next were all sequenced from one sample in a study of Graves' ophthalmopathy and Graves' hyperthyroidism. The study amplified TCR beta CDR3 regions using RNA transcripts. The library came from an HTBI-primed first-round RT-PCR and a second-round multiplex PCR. TCRdb reprocessed the multiplex PCR reads via MiXCR and lists one record per CDR3 protein. Here the sample spans around 1,000,000 distinct CDR3 sequences, less than 45% being singletons. Source material: peripheral blood or thyroid tissue (not recorded which). The origin of the receptors is an adult man with Graves' hyperthyroidism.

V is TRBV7-9 and J is TRBJ1-1, with D hard to call. The CDR3 sequence is 14 residues long. The V gene lost 7 bases and the J gene lost 5 bases, with 17 bases spanning the gap. The germline V gene encodes CDR1 SEHNR and CDR2 FQNEAQ (reference sequence). The CDR3 sequence is CASNSWKSGTEAFF. CDR3 DNA sequence: TGTGCCAGCAATAGCTGGAAGTCGGGTACTGAAGCTTTCTTT.

This sequence joins TRBV20-1 and TRBJ1-4, with D perhaps matching TRBD1 (5 bases). The germline V gene has CDR1 DFQATT and CDR2 SNEGSKA (reference sequence). The V gene lost 6 bases and the J gene lost 2 bases, with 22 bases spanning the gap. CDR3 size: 17 residues. CDR3 in DNA: TGCAGTGCCGAATCCGGCACCACCTGGGGCACTAATGAAAAACTGTTTTTT. It yields the protein CSAESGTTWGTNEKLFF.

This clonotype was detected ten times or more. This sequence joins TRBV11-1 and TRBJ2-7; 7 bases align to TRBD2. The CDR3 has 12 amino acids. The germline gives CDR1 SGHAT, CDR2 FQDESV (reference sequence). The J segment lost 5 bases and the V segment lost 4 bases, leaving 2 bases of the junction unmatched. The CDR3 is CASSSGRDEQYF. CDR3 coding DNA: TGTGCCAGCAGCTCTGGGAGGGACGAGCAGTACTTC.

Ten or more counts support this clonotype. J is TRBJ2-5 and V is TRBV4-2; D might be TRBD2 (5 bases). Trimming cost V 2 bases and J 2 bases, with 9 bases left between them. The CDR3 consists of 14 residues. Germline values: CDR1 LGHNA, CDR2 YNFKEQ. This chain's CDR3 is CASSQRERQETQYF. CDR3 bases: TGTGCCAGCAGCCAACGGGAACGTCAAGAGACCCAGTACTTC.

The chain joins TRBV29-1 to TRBJ2-7, with D maybe TRBD1 (6 bases). Between the trimmed V and J ends, which lost 8 bases and 1 base, there was a span of 18 bases. The CDR3 runs to 14 residues. CDR1 and CDR2 from the germline V gene are SQVTM and ANQGSEA. This CDR3 is CSLDEGHRSYEQYF. The CDR3 DNA reads TGCAGCTTAGATGAGGGACACCGATCCTACGAGCAGTACTTC.

This clonotype was recorded a few times. The chain links TRBV9 to TRBJ2-2, with 11 bases matching TRBD2. Trimming removed 0 bases from V and 6 bases from J; junction bases left unmatched: 4. The CDR3 totals 16 residues. The germline V gene has CDR1 SGDLS and CDR2 YYNGEE. CDR3 nucleotide sequence: TGTGCCAGCAGCGTAGTGGCTAGCGGGAGGTCCGGGGAGCTGTTTTTT. Translating gives CASSVVASGRSGELFF.

This clonotype was seen at least ten times. The rearrangement joins TRBV7-2 to TRBJ1-1; 10 bases fit TRBD1. Trimming took 6 bases from V and 4 from J; bases not matched to a gene: 11. CDR1 and CDR2 (germline): SGHTA, FQGNSA. CDR3 length: 16 amino acids. The CDR3 region has the DNA TGTGCCAGCAGGGATAGGACAGGGGGATCTGGCACTGAAGCTTTCTTT. This gives the protein CASRDRTGGSGTEAFF.